The source of this T cell receptor (beta chain) is a study of cytomegalovirus exposure and HLA in healthy donors (dated by TCRdb to about 2017). Describing the broader study: An earlier analysis of several hundred of the donors reported approximately 300 Gb of sequence data and 95 million to 140 million unique TCR beta sequences obtained from approximately 180 million T cells. An early release that covered about 600 HLA-typed donors contained around 300 gigabases of sequencing data and tens of millions of unique TCR sequences. Of the 350 to 450 genotyped donors, 75% to 85% were placed in the genetic ancestry cluster associated with self-reported Caucasian donors. The aim of the study was to test whether cataloging public T cell receptors could identify signatures of past pathogen exposure. The study profiled the T cell repertoires of hundreds of subjects by immunosequencing and related them to cytomegalovirus serostatus. Along with the approximately 700-subject first cohort, a separate validation cohort of some 130 different subjects was used. To predict cytomegalovirus infection status, the study combined high-throughput TCR immunosequencing, statistical association of individual TCRs with disease status, and machine learning. A later analysis re-examined previously published TCR beta repertoires from more than 550 donors and added high-resolution HLA genotyping to investigate patterns of TCR occurrence. Rather than drawing on any new phenotypic data, the later analysis identified candidate immune exposures from TCR beta sequences and the way those sequences occurred across donors. In an earlier analysis of a few hundred of the donors, high-throughput TCR beta sequencing was used to judge whether each TCR beta V gene segment behaved as functional or pseudogenic. Donor age, sex, ethnicity and CMV serostatus were compiled alongside the repertoire data. A later genetic analysis took genome-wide SNP genotypes for about 65% of the roughly 670 donors and used that subset as a discovery cohort. All discovery cohort repertoires had been generated on a single sequencing platform. HLA typing covered class I and class II loci at four-digit resolution. Typing coverage varied by locus: about 629-640 donors for A, B, C, DRB1 and DQB1; approximately 500 for DQA1; approximately 610 for DPA1; under 490 for DPB1. Because of strong linkage in the cohort, 5 or 6 DR-DQ haplotypes were treated as single units for association and clustering. Among several hundred genotyped donors of the cohort, an average of around 220,000 unique TCR beta nucleotide sequences was sequenced per donor, of which roughly 18% were non-productive.

The cohort comprised under 700 healthy bone marrow donors. At the time of sampling, every cohort member was nominally healthy, though immune exposures that went unrecorded were likely present. The donor tested CMV seronegative and was one of the 352 seronegative cohort members. Each donor provided a peripheral blood sample, and peripheral blood mononuclear cells were used for TCR beta sequencing. The Qiagen DNeasy Blood Extraction Kit was used to extract genomic DNA from the blood cell samples. This clone was found a few times. Its antigen remains unidentified. Per-nucleotide qualities are absent, and no much larger clonotype sits a single base away. The research as a whole found: Only TCR beta chains were sequenced in this cohort, and the absence of alpha or paired-chain data limited detectable features. In an earlier analysis of around 600 of the donors, most TCR beta V segments appeared in productive rearrangements about 90% or about 30% of the time, broadly matching IMGT annotations. A group of highly shared sequence variants was considered likely to be a technical artifact of the sequencing pipeline. A total of about 180 TCR beta chains were listed by the study as associated with cytomegalovirus. A further reported finding was that TCR beta sequences accurately predicted the HLA-A and HLA-B alleles for most subjects in the first cohort. A later analysis found that TCR association rates varied across HLA loci, with DRB1 alleles showing the most associated TCRs and HLA-C alleles the fewest. In both the original and validation cohorts, the classifier was reported to diagnose cytomegalovirus status with high specificity and sensitivity. Most TCR sequences were observed very rarely across donors, whereas some public TCRs were present in many individuals. In a later genetic analysis, fewer N-insertions in productive TCRs were reported among donors in an Asian-associated ancestry cluster than the roughly 640-donor mean. Because the 87-base-pair reads could not distinguish some IMGT-functional V segments, including TRBV6-2 and TRBV6-3, those segments were excluded. The authors suggested that the approach could potentially be generalized to other disease states and immunological phenotypes. The only immune exposure information available for the cohort was CMV serostatus. Around 16 rarely observed V segments, including chromosome 9 orphons, were excluded from the earlier analysis of approximately 500 of the donors because counts were too low. A few of the identified cytomegalovirus-associated TCR beta chains were confirmed in vitro to be specific for cytomegalovirus antigens. In a later analysis, several top co-occurrence clusters were reported to appear linked to parvovirus B19, influenza, CMV and Epstein-Barr virus. When HLA alleles, especially DR and DQ, strongly co-occurred, TCR associations were difficult to assign to individual alleles. Because HLA typing was unavailable for some donors at each locus, only the typed subset was used in association tests. A later analysis found that most CMV-associated TCR beta chains appeared HLA-restricted, with HLA associations seemingly driven largely by CMV exposure. An association between a missense DCLRE1C variant and V-gene and J-gene trimming of TCR beta chains was found in a later genetic analysis and replicated in an independent cohort. In a later analysis, HLA-associated TCR beta chains showed more clonal expansion and lower generation probabilities than non-associated chains that were equally common. Specific HLA alleles were associated with 15,000 to 20,000 TCR beta sequences at a false discovery rate of 0.05 in a later analysis. The presence/absence analyses assumed that sequencing depth was roughly uniform across donors, and that assumption may not be true. Correlated functional status among segregating V segments might be attributable to linkage disequilibrium, but an unknown experimental factor could not be ruled out.

The library was generated by the immunoSEQ multiplex PCR assay. The multiplex PCR relied on a mix of 60 forward primers for TCR Vbeta segments and 13 reverse primers for TCR Jbeta segments. The CDR3 region of rearranged TCR beta genes was amplified from genomic DNA by a multiplex PCR assay. Amplified TCR beta libraries were sequenced as 87-base-pair reads on the Illumina HiSeq System. The original methods were these. A later analysis tallied 75 million to 85 million unique TCR beta chains across the roughly 610 repertoires, and some 10 million of those chains were shared by two or more donors. A nearest-neighbor algorithm error-corrected the raw reads and collapsed the reads into unique sequences, merging closely related sequences to remove PCR and sequencing errors. CDR3 sequences were aligned to IMGT reference sequences to assign V, D and J gene segments. Each retained sequence needed at least a six-nucleotide match to both a V gene segment and a J gene segment. A rearrangement counted as productive if the CDR3 had no stop codons and remained in frame with V and J, and every other rearrangement counted as non-productive. Following IMGT convention, CDR3 was defined as the stretch from the second conserved V-encoded cysteine to the conserved J-encoded phenylalanine. Sequences without an unambiguous match to a single V gene segment were excluded from the earlier analysis of approximately 600 of the donors. An earlier analysis of under 750 of the donors called V segments functional above 56.7% productive rearrangements and segregating when the between-donor standard deviation exceeded 5%. A statistical classification framework was developed to diagnose cytomegalovirus status using the catalog of TCR beta chain sequences. V and J gene assignment, in a later analysis, came from comparing TCR nucleotide sequences with IMGT/GENE-DB human TR gene sequences. In a later analysis, CDR3 sequences and most-parsimonious VDJ recombination scenarios were assigned using the TCRdist pipeline. In a later analysis, each TCR beta chain was defined by its CDR3 amino acid sequence together with its V-gene family, and reads without a unique V-gene family were excluded. A later analysis removed 600 or so highly shared, low-generation-probability nucleotide sequences to deal with suspected cross-contamination and a sequencing artifact. A later analysis calculated a clonal expansion index for each public chain from normalized within-repertoire ranks of inferred template counts. A later analysis computed generation probabilities with a VDJ recombination model fitted to out-of-frame rearrangements, and checked the results against IGoR. In a later analysis, hypergeometric tests were used to score TCR-TCR, TCR-HLA and TCR-CMV co-occurrence, with a repertoire-size bias correction applied to TCR pairs. False discovery rates were estimated in a later analysis by permuting HLA or CMV assignments 20 times. In a later analysis, co-occurring TCRs were grouped using DBSCAN, and TCRdist sequence similarity was added for clustering within HLA-allele-positive subsets. Co-occurrence clustering excluded repertoires with fewer than 30,000 or more than 120,000 public chains, plus five with anomalous nucleotide sharing. As stored in TCRdb, this immuneACCESS dataset retains in-frame rearrangements with V and J assigned. A fraction of the clones does not appear; measured against another copy, unresolved V genes explain less than half of the discrepancy, and the remainder lacks a known reason. For V, J and clone size, that table is used; D and trimming come from the DNA. In all, the sample holds 90,000 to 150,000 clones, and 15% of those were seen once. The top ten clones comprise 1.5% to 2% of the sample.

CDR1 GTSNPN and CDR2 SVGIG are derived from the germline V gene (reference sequence). V is cut by 5 bases and J by 5 bases, and the space between the germline ends is 16 bases. The CDR3 sequence holds 13 residues, the cysteine and phenylalanine included. Only CDR3 DNA is held: 39 bases, read in frame from base 1. Specimen: PBMCs. Here the chain combines TRBV30 and TRBJ2-7; TRBD1 might be the D gene, on 6 matching bases. The source is a woman in her late teens or twenties in good health and CMV-seronegative. The CDR3 protein: CAWVKQGTHEQYF. The DNA reads TGTGCCTGGGTTAAACAGGGAACCCACGAGCAGTACTTC.